The 30 T cell receptor beta chains reported below all come from one sample, sequenced in a study of long-term antiretroviral therapy in people with HIV. At the survey level, the v3.0 immunoSEQ assay was run. Produced via immunoSEQ multiplex PCR; TCRdb's table is partial and in-frame only. The sample includes thousands of clones, about 80% seen only once; the top ten take around 14%. This sample comprised unsorted PBMCs, obtained 0.4 years before starting antiretroviral therapy. These receptors were taken from a man aged 25-40 years with HIV.

This rearrangement joins TRBV7-8 to TRBJ2-1; unclear D gene. V shed 4 bases and J shed 4 bases, with 8 bases lying between them. Looked up from germline, CDR1 is SGHVS and CDR2 is FQNEAQ. The length of the CDR3 is 13 residues. CDR3 sequence reads: CASSSEAYNEQFF. The CDR3 nucleotides read TGTGCCAGCAGCTCAGAAGCGTACAATGAGCAGTTCTTC.

The V and J genes are TRBV7-9 and TRBJ1-2; D may be TRBD1 (6 bases). CDR3 length: 16 amino acids. The V end was cut by 6 bases, the J end by 3 bases, with 20 bases between. The V gene's germline CDR1 is SEHNR and CDR2 FQNEAQ (reference sequence). Here the CDR3 reads CASRGEGGGTDYGYTF. The CDR3 bases are TGTGCCAGCAGGGGAGAAGGGGGGGGCACAGACTATGGCTACACCTTC.

Here the CDR3 reads CAISLAAASNSPLHF. The DNA for the CDR3 is TGTGCCATCAGTTTGGCGGCAGCTTCAAATTCACCCCTCCACTTT. V and J are TRBV10-3 and TRBJ1-6; D gene uncertain. CDR1 and CDR2 (germline): ENHRY, SYGVKD. This CDR3 has 15 residues. Trimming took off 5 bases at V and 7 bases at J, with 15 bases between the two ends.

Here the CDR3 DNA reads TGTGCCAGCAGCTCGACAGGGGGTAATTCACCCCTCCACTTT. It codes for CASSSTGGNSPLHF. This chain connects TRBV7-9 to TRBJ1-6; 9 positions match TRBD1. The junction had 1 base not matched to a gene; V was cut back by 4 bases and J by 6 bases. The CDR3 consists of 14 residues. Germline values: CDR1 SEHNR, CDR2 FQNEAQ (reference sequence).

This clone rates as medium-sized. The chain is built from TRBV28 and TRBJ2-5, with D possibly being TRBD1 (6 bases). The CDR3 sequence is 16 residues long. Trimming removed 5 bases at V and 1 base at J, with 17 bases between. Germline CDR1 is MDHEN and CDR2 is SYDVKM. CDR3 bases: TGTGCCAGCAGTGTGACAGGTGGAGCCCTCCAAGAGACCCAGTACTTC. Translating it yields CASSVTGGALQETQYF. Full variable domain (missing parts from reference TRBV28 and TRBJ2-5): DVKVTQSSRYLVKRTGEKVFLECVQDMDHENMFWYRQDPGLGLRLIYFSYDVKMKEKGDIPEGYSVSREKKERFSLILESASTNQTSMYLCASSVTGGALQETQYFGPGTRLLVL.

The J gene is TRBJ2-7, the V gene TRBV10-3; TRBD1 might be the D (6 bases). The CDR3 spans 14 residues. CDR1 is ENHRY, CDR2 SYGVKD, per germline. V was clipped by 4 bases and J by 3 bases, with 13 bases between them. The CDR3 region has the DNA TGTGCCATCAGTGCCAGGGGATCCCTCTACGAGCAGTACTTC. Amino acids: CAISARGSLYEQYF.

The rearrangement uses TRBV19 and TRBJ1-2, with D hard to call. The V end was cut by 2 bases, the J end by 0 bases, with 10 bases between. The CDR3 is 15 amino acids. The germline gives CDR1 LNHDA, CDR2 SQIVND (reference sequence). In DNA form, the CDR3 reads TGTGCCAGTAGTATAATAGGAACTGCTAACTATGGCTACACCTTC. Translated, it gives CASSIIGTANYGYTF.

The chain is built from TRBV5-4 and TRBJ2-1; TRBD2 might be the D (5 bases). The CDR3 consists of 13 residues. V lost 4 bases and J 7 bases, leaving 12 bases between the germline ends. Germline assignment: CDR1 SGHNT and CDR2 YYREEE (reference sequence). CDR3: CASSRRAANEQFF. CDR3 bases: TGTGCCAGCAGCCGGCGAGCGGCGAATGAGCAGTTCTTC.

About this clone itself: This may come from a read error, since a much larger clone is one base off. This chain uses TRBV6-1 with TRBJ2-1; D not certain. The CDR3 runs 11 residues. Looked up from germline, CDR1 is MNHNS and CDR2 is SASEGT. CDR3 nucleotides: TGTGCCATCAGTGTGGGGAATGAGCAGTTCTTC. Its protein is CAISVGNEQFF.

This clone was counted only a few times. J is TRBJ1-6 and V is TRBV7-9, with 7 bases identical to TRBD1. The CDR3 is 12 residues long. The J segment lost 13 bases and the V segment lost 3 bases, leaving 3 bases of the junction unmatched. Germline CDR1 reads SEHNR; CDR2 reads FQNEAQ (reference sequence). CDR3 loop: CASSLQGVPLHF. CDR3 coding DNA: TGTGCCAGCAGCTTGCAGGGGGTGCCCCTCCACTTT.

The chain joins TRBV7-6 to TRBJ1-2; no clear D. Germline CDR1 reads SGHVS; CDR2 reads FNYEAQ. The CDR3 consists of 15 residues. Trimming left V 1 base short and J 0 bases short, with 9 bases between. CDR3 sequence (DNA): TGTGCCAGCAGCTTAGAGCCCAGGCCTAACTATGGCTACACCTTC. This codes for CASSLEPRPNYGYTF.

The gene calls are TRBV9 and TRBJ2-1; 11 bases line up with TRBD2. With V trimmed by 0 bases and J by 8 bases, 7 bases remained unmatched. This CDR3 comprises 16 residues. The germline V gene encodes CDR1 SGDLS and CDR2 YYNGEE. The chain's CDR3 is CASSVGTSGRGHEQFF. The CDR3 DNA sequence: TGTGCCAGCAGCGTAGGAACTAGCGGGAGAGGGCATGAGCAGTTCTTC. The variable domain in full, with the rest retrieved from reference TRBV9 and TRBJ2-1, is DSGVTQTPKHLITATGQRVTLRCSPRSGDLSVYWYQQSLDQGLQFLIQYYNGEERAKGNILERFSAQQFPDLHSELNLSSLELGDSALYFCASSVGTSGRGHEQFFGPGTRLTVL.

The chain uses TRBV13 and TRBJ1-1; 7 bases are shared with TRBD1. CDR1 PRHDT and CDR2 FYEKMQ come from the germline V gene (reference sequence). The V and J ends lost 5 bases and 8 bases, in that order; junction bases with no gene match: 8. This CDR3 is 13 amino acids long. The DNA of the CDR3 is TGTGCCAGCAGCCGCAGGGGGGAGAGAGAAGCTTTCTTT. Translating gives CASSRRGEREAFF.

The gene calls are TRBV14 and TRBJ2-2; D possibly uses TRBD1 or TRBD2 (5 bases each). Germline CDR1 reads SGHDN; CDR2 reads FVKESK. The CDR3 totals 15 residues. Trimming shortened V by 6 bases and J by 2 bases, and 13 bases separated the two germline ends. CDR3 coding DNA: TGTGCCAGCAGTCTCCGGGACGACAACACCGGGGAGCTGTTTTTT. It translates to CASSLRDDNTGELFF.

The chain employs TRBV23-1 and TRBJ2-7; D gene ambiguous. TRBV23-1 is assigned to the ORF class and has an uncertain function. The germline V and J ends were trimmed by 6 bases and 3 bases, with 15 bases remaining between them. There are 14 residues in the CDR3. Written as DNA, the CDR3 is TGCGCCAGCAGATACAACAAGGATGGCTACGAGCAGTACTTC. It yields the protein CASRYNKDGYEQYF.

CDR3 nucleotides: TGTGCCAGCAGCACAAGGGGCATCTACGAGCAGTACTTC. It specifies CASSTRGIYEQYF. The chain links TRBV14 to TRBJ2-7; tentatively, D is TRBD1 (5 bases). CDR1 and CDR2 from the germline V gene are SGHDN and FVKESK. Trimming removed 5 bases from V and 3 bases from J, with 11 bases in between. CDR3 length equals 13 residues. Filled out from reference TRBV14 and TRBJ2-7, the complete variable domain reads EAGVTQFPSHSVIEKGQTVTLRCDPISGHDNLYWYRRVMGKEIKFLLHFVKESKQDESGMPNNRFLAERTGGTYSTLKVQPAELEDSGVYFCASSTRGIYEQYFGPGTRLTVT.

The table lists this clone with a count of one. V usage is TRBV7-8 and J usage is TRBJ2-7; TRBD1 matches 11 bases. With 5 bases clipped from V and 5 bases from J, the junction kept 11 bases outside the gene matches. Germline CDR1 SGHVS, CDR2 FQNEAQ. The CDR3 loop spans 16 amino acids. The CDR3 coding sequence is TGTGCCAGCAGCGGGGGAAGGACAGGGGGCGTCCACGAGCAGTACTTC. It yields the protein CASSGGRTGGVHEQYF.

This rearrangement joins TRBV30 to TRBJ2-7; tentatively, D is TRBD1 (6 bases). Between the trimmed V and J ends, which lost 7 bases and 3 bases, there was a span of 7 bases. CDR3 length: 10 amino acids. Germline assignment: CDR1 GTSNPN and CDR2 SVGIG (reference sequence). The CDR3 nucleotides are TGTGCCTCAGGGGACTACGAGCAGTACTTC. Translating it yields CASGDYEQYF.

The genes are TRBV4-1 and TRBJ2-2; D gene unclear. V was clipped by 0 bases and J by 0 bases, with 2 bases between them. The CDR3 length is 14 residues. Germline assignment: CDR1 MGHRA and CDR2 YSYEKL. The CDR3 region is CASSQDPNTGELFF. The CDR3 DNA follows: TGCGCCAGCAGCCAAGACCCGAACACCGGGGAGCTGTTTTTT.

This rearrangement joins TRBV5-1 to TRBJ1-6; 9 positions agree with TRBD1. This CDR3 has 16 amino acids. Germline assignment: CDR1 SGHRS and CDR2 YFSETQ. The ends lost 4 bases at V and 8 bases at J; junction bases unmatched: 10. CDR3 amino acids: CASSNAGQGRDSPLHF. CDR3 nucleotide sequence: TGCGCCAGCAGCAACGCCGGACAGGGGAGGGATTCACCCCTCCACTTT.

V is TRBV9 and J is TRBJ2-1; D gene uncertain. The CDR3 runs to 14 residues. Per the germline V gene, CDR1 is SGDLS and CDR2 is YYNGEE. The germline V and J ends were trimmed by 0 bases and 1 base, with 5 bases remaining between them. The CDR3 reads CASSVEGSYNEQFF. DNA of the CDR3: TGTGCCAGCAGCGTAGAGGGATCCTACAATGAGCAGTTCTTC.

The rearrangement uses TRBV28 and TRBJ2-7; D may be TRBD1 or TRBD2 (5 bases each). V lost 2 bases and J lost 4, with 15 bases in between. There are 15 residues in the CDR3. Germline V lookup: CDR1 MDHEN, CDR2 SYDVKM. CDR3 sequence: CASSLVGRERYEQYF. For the CDR3, the DNA is TGTGCCAGCAGTTTAGTCGGCAGGGAGAGGTACGAGCAGTACTTC.

Remarks on this clone: The junction differs from germline at one of its ends, possibly a read error. Written as DNA, the CDR3 is TGTGCCAGCAGCTCAACTACCTCAGGCGATCAGCCCCAGCATTTT. Translation: CASSSTTSGDQPQHF. This chain joins TRBV5-3 and TRBJ1-5; D remains unclear. TRBV5-3 is reported as an ORF; its role is uncertain. The CDR3 covers 15 residues.

This clone ranks as large. The V and J genes are TRBV7-9 and TRBJ2-1; perhaps TRBD2 as D (6 bases). Trimming left V 5 bases short and J 8 bases short, with 25 bases between. From germline, CDR1 is SEHNR and CDR2 FQNEAQ (reference sequence). The CDR3 extends over 17 amino acids. CDR3: CASSPTVRRALLDEQFF. DNA of the CDR3: TGTGCCAGCAGCCCAACGGTTAGGAGGGCCCTCTTAGATGAGCAGTTCTTC.

In DNA form, the CDR3 reads TGTGCCAGCAGCTTAGAAGCGGGAGGGTACTACAATGAGCAGTTCTTC. It translates to CASSLEAGGYYNEQFF. The genes are TRBV7-9 and TRBJ2-1; 10 bases map to TRBD2. This CDR3 contains 16 residues. V trimming: 1 base; J trimming: 3 bases; junction bases outside the gene matches: 3. Germline V gives CDR1 SEHNR, CDR2 FQNEAQ (reference sequence).

The V gene is TRBV5-6, the J gene TRBJ1-1; possible D gene TRBD1, 5 bases. The V gene lost 3 bases and the J gene lost 11 bases, with 11 bases spanning the gap. This CDR3 region has 11 residues. In germline, CDR1 is SGHDT, CDR2 YYEEEE. The CDR3: CASSSGGDAFF. The CDR3 DNA reads TGTGCCAGCAGCTCGGGGGGGGACGCTTTCTTT.

The rearrangement joins TRBV5-1 to TRBJ1-4, with TRBD1 matching 10 bases. The V and J ends lost 4 bases and 3 bases, in that order; junction bases with no gene match: 6. Germline CDR1 and CDR2: SGHRS and YFSETQ. The CDR3 spans 16 residues. The CDR3 loop is CASSPLGQGANEKLFF. CDR3 DNA sequence: TGCGCCAGCAGCCCACTAGGACAGGGGGCTAATGAAAAACTGTTTTTT.

The chain carries TRBV7-9 and TRBJ2-7; D perhaps matches TRBD2 (7 bases). The V gene lost 1 base and the J gene lost 2 bases, with 15 bases spanning the gap. Germline-derived CDR1 and CDR2 are SEHNR and FQNEAQ (reference sequence). This CDR3 is 16 amino acids long. The DNA for the CDR3 is TGTGCCAGCAGCTTAGAACAGGGAGGGCACCCCTACGAGCAGTACTTC. Translation gives CASSLEQGGHPYEQYF.

This sequence joins TRBV7-2 and TRBJ2-3; D unresolved. The CDR3 sequence is 14 residues long. Trimming pared 5 bases from V and 2 bases from J, leaving 11 bases between. CDR1 and CDR2 (germline): SGHTA, FQGNSA. This CDR3 reads CASSHGSYTDTQYF. CDR3 nucleotide sequence: TGTGCCAGCAGCCACGGCTCCTACACAGATACGCAGTATTTT.

The chain is built from TRBV7-9 and TRBJ2-1, with unresolved D. This CDR3 is built from 10 residues. V was shortened by 6 bases and J by 8 bases, with 5 bases between the two germline ends. The V gene's germline CDR1 is SEHNR and CDR2 FQNEAQ (reference sequence). The CDR3 loop reads CASSTYEQFF. CDR3 DNA sequence: TGTGCCAGCAGTACGTATGAGCAGTTCTTC.